These 18 T cell receptor beta chains originate from one sample sequenced in a study of T-cell memory formation after mild COVID-19 (TCRdb year 2021). Libraries were prepared through 5' RACE. TCRdb shows the sequencer as Illumina NovaSeq 6000. TCRdb trimmed public reads at Q25 via fastp, called clones via MiXCR and kept in-frame beta chains. Every distinct CDR3 protein forms one entry, paired with its most common genes and DNA. Present in this sample are some 45,000 distinct CDR3 sequences, 27% of which were seen just once. About 41% of the sample is taken by the ten largest. Source material: PBMCs or a T cell subset sorted from them (not recorded which). These receptors all stem from a man between 18 and 35 years old who had mild COVID-19 (a few samples of this study predate the infection). The sample titles of this study are shuffled in the database, so cell type and time point are left out; the donor was told from shared clones.

This clonotype is labeled as medium-sized. V and J are TRBV6-4 and TRBJ2-6; no firm D call. The germline gives CDR1 MRHNA, CDR2 SNTAGT. V was shortened by 3 bases and J by 0 bases, with 9 bases between the two germline ends. The CDR3 has 16 amino acids. CDR3 nucleotides: TGTGCCAGCAGTGAATCCTCACGCTCTGGGGCCAACGTCCTGACTTTC. Translated, it gives CASSESSRSGANVLTF.

This clonotype was seen more than once but under ten times. The CDR3 DNA reads as TGTGCCAGCAGCTTGACAGAGAAGGCGGCCGGGGAGCTGTTTTTT. Amino acid sequence: CASSLTEKAAGELFF. This chain links TRBV7-9 with TRBJ2-2, with TRBD1 as a possible D gene (5 bases). Trimming left V 3 bases short and J 6 bases short, with 14 bases between. The V gene's germline CDR1 is SEHNR and CDR2 FQNEAQ (reference sequence). The CDR3 is 15 residues long.

This clonotype was detected once. The chain employs TRBV4-3 and TRBJ2-1; D is perhaps TRBD1 (7 bases). V lost 2 bases and J 4 bases, leaving 12 bases between the germline ends. Germline CDR1 is LGHNA and CDR2 is YSLEER. The CDR3 runs to 15 residues. The CDR3 DNA is TGCGCCAGCAGCCAAAAGGGGGGACAGTACAATGAGCAGTTCTTC. Translation: CASSQKGGQYNEQFF.

J is TRBJ2-3 and V is TRBV4-2; 7 bases agree with TRBD2. CDR3 length: 16 residues. Germline CDR1 and CDR2: LGHNA and YNFKEQ. Trimming took 4 bases from V and 5 from J; bases not matched to a gene: 12. CDR3 region: CASSPAGIGFGDTQYF. CDR3 sequence (DNA): TGTGCCAGCAGCCCAGCGGGGATCGGGTTTGGAGATACGCAGTATTTT.

The chain joins TRBV23-1 to TRBJ1-2, with D unclear. TRBV23-1 is marked as an open reading frame, function uncertain. The CDR3 sequence is 14 residues long. V lost 0 bases, J lost 1 base, and 6 bases lay in between. The CDR3 reads CASSQSPVNYGYTF. The CDR3 nucleotides read TGCGCCAGCAGTCAATCTCCGGTTAACTATGGCTACACCTTC.

In its sample, this clonotype was seen many times. This chain uses TRBV6-4 with TRBJ2-3; tentatively, D is TRBD2 (6 bases). Trimming pared 5 bases from V and 0 bases from J, leaving 12 bases between. Per germline, CDR1 MRHNA and CDR2 SNTAGT. CDR3 length equals 15 residues. The CDR3 region has the DNA TGTGCCAGCAGTCTGACGGCGGGGAGCACAGATACGCAGTATTTT. It is translated as CASSLTAGSTDTQYF.

This sequence joins TRBV10-3 and TRBJ2-7; D not certain. CDR1 is ENHRY and CDR2 is SYGVKD in the germline V gene. The CDR3 has 13 amino acids. With 0 bases removed from V and 4 bases from J, the gap between germline ends came to 7 bases. In nucleotides, the CDR3 is TGTGCCATCAGTGAGTCGAGAGCGTACGAGCAGTACGTC. It translates to CAISESRAYEQYV.

This clonotype appeared a few times. The DNA for the CDR3 is TGCGCCAGCAGCCGACGAGGGACTAGCGAGACAGATACGCAGTATTTT. Amino acids: CASSRRGTSETDTQYF. V and J are TRBV4-3 and TRBJ2-3; 10 nucleotides match TRBD2. With 4 bases clipped from V and 3 bases from J, the junction kept 7 bases outside the gene matches. The CDR3 covers 16 residues. Germline CDR1 LGHNA, CDR2 YSLEER.

This clonotype has more than one count but fewer than ten. The J gene is TRBJ1-5, the V gene TRBV5-1; no clear D. This CDR3 is 15 amino acids long. The V end was cut by 4 bases, the J end by 1 base, with 12 bases between. Germline V lookup: CDR1 SGHRS, CDR2 YFSETQ. This CDR3 reads CASSPTGGSNQPQHF. CDR3 DNA: TGCGCCAGCAGCCCCACGGGAGGGAGCAATCAGCCCCAGCATTTT.

This clonotype was seen a few times. For the CDR3, the DNA is TGTGCCAGCATTGACTATTATGGCTACACCTTC. Translating gives CASIDYYGYTF. The chain carries TRBV2 and TRBJ1-2; D call uncertain. V gave up 7 bases and J gave up 5 bases, with 8 bases separating them. Germline V gene sequence: CDR1 SNHLY, CDR2 FYNNEI. The CDR3 runs 11 residues.

The genes are TRBV9 and TRBJ2-7; 7 nucleotides align to TRBD1. The V gene's germline CDR1 is SGDLS and CDR2 YYNGEE. This CDR3 contains 12 residues. V shed 4 bases, J shed 6 bases, and the junction held 4 bases outside the gene matches. CDR3 protein: CASSPNRGEQYF. The CDR3 bases are TGTGCCAGCAGCCCGAACAGGGGCGAGCAGTACTTC. Filled out from reference TRBV9 and TRBJ2-7, the complete variable domain reads DSGVTQTPKHLITATGQRVTLRCSPRSGDLSVYWYQQSLDQGLQFLIQYYNGEERAKGNILERFSAQQFPDLHSELNLSSLELGDSALYFCASSPNRGEQYFGPGTRLTVT.

The chain joins TRBV10-3 to TRBJ2-7; no reliable D call. V was pared by 0 bases and J by 1 base, with 4 bases between. The CDR3 is made up of 13 amino acids. Germline loops: CDR1 ENHRY, CDR2 SYGVKD. In DNA form, the CDR3 reads TGTGCCATCAGTGAGTCGATTTCCTACGAGCAGTACTTC. Its protein is CAISESISYEQYF.

This clonotype was seen more than once but under ten times. This rearrangement joins TRBV6-5 to TRBJ1-2, with D uncertain. CDR3 length: 13 amino acids. Germline V gene sequence: CDR1 MNHEY, CDR2 SVGAGI. Deletions cut 10 bases from V and 0 bases from J, with 12 bases between. The CDR3 bases are TGTGCCATAAAACCCTCAGCTAACTATGGCTACACCTTC. This codes for CAIKPSANYGYTF.

This chain uses TRBV24-1 with TRBJ2-2; D unresolved. V was trimmed by 3 bases and J by 6 bases, leaving 7 bases between them. Germline CDR1 and CDR2: KGHDR and SFDVKD. This CDR3 is 13 amino acids long. CDR3 protein: CATSDRWAGELFF. CDR3 nucleotide sequence: TGTGCCACCAGTGATAGGTGGGCCGGGGAGCTGTTTTTT.

This clonotype was picked up a small number of times. V usage is TRBV7-9 and J usage is TRBJ1-1; 8 bases align to TRBD1. The V gene end was trimmed by 0 bases and the J gene end by 4 bases; junction bases not matched to a gene: 7. The germline V gene encodes CDR1 SEHNR and CDR2 FQNEAQ (reference sequence). This CDR3 region has 16 residues. The CDR3 coding sequence is TGTGCCAGCAGCTTAGCCAGACAGGGGAGGGGCACTGAAGCTTTCTTT. Translation gives CASSLARQGRGTEAFF.

The CDR3 coding sequence is TGTGCCAGCAGCTTGGGAGCGGTCGAGCAGTACTTC. Protein: CASSLGAVEQYF. The chain couples TRBV5-6 to TRBJ2-7; D is perhaps TRBD2 (5 bases). CDR3 length: 12 residues. Germline V gene sequence: CDR1 SGHDT, CDR2 YYEEEE. Trimming took off 0 bases at V and 6 bases at J, with 7 bases between the two ends.

This rearrangement joins TRBV4-1 to TRBJ1-5, with no clear D. The germline CDR1 and CDR2 sequences are MGHRA and YSYEKL. V was shortened by 0 bases and J by 0 bases, with 6 bases between the two germline ends. The CDR3 is made up of 15 amino acids. The DNA of the CDR3 is TGCGCCAGCAGCCAAGACACCGGTAGCAATCAGCCCCAGCATTTT. Translation: CASSQDTGSNQPQHF.

The genes are TRBV7-6 and TRBJ2-1; weak D call: TRBD2 (7 bases). The CDR3 covers 16 residues. V lost 2 bases, J lost 8 bases, and 19 bases lay in between. Germline CDR1 SGHVS, CDR2 FNYEAQ. Written as DNA, the CDR3 is TGTGCCAGCAGCTTAATGGGGGGGCAGTCCCAGGATGAGCAGTTCTTC. Protein product: CASSLMGGQSQDEQFF.